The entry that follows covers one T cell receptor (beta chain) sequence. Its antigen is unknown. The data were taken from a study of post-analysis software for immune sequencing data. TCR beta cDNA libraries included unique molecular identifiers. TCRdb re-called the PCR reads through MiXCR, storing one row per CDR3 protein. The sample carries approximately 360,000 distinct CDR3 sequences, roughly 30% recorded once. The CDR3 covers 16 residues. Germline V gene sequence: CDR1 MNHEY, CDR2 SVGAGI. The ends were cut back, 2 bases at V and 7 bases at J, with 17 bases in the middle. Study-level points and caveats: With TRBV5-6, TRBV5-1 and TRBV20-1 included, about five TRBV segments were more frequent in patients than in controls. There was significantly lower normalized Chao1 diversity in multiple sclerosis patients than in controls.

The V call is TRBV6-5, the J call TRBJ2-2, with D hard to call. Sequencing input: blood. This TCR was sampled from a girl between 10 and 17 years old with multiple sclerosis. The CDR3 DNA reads TGTGCCAGCAGTTACAGTACTGGCGGTGGCGGCGGGGAGCTGTTTTTT. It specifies CASSYSTGGGGGELFF.